This T cell receptor (beta chain) was identified during a study of blood T cell repertoires in COVID-19. This CDR3 spans 16 amino acids. The ends lost 3 bases at V and 9 bases at J; junction bases unmatched: 10. Repertoires were generated with immunoSEQ multiplex PCR, while TCRdb's copy carries only in-frame clones and drops some. The sample comprises 110,000 to 150,000 clones, 88% of which are singletons, and less than 2% rests with the top ten. This TCR was sampled from a woman aged 60-70 years with acute or convalescent COVID-19. The rearrangement uses TRBV23-1 and TRBJ2-1; 11 nucleotides align to TRBD2. TRBV23-1 is noted as an ORF with a role that remains uncertain. Material: peripheral blood. CDR3 loop: CASSHPSGGPHSEQFF. The CDR3 coding sequence is TGCGCCAGCAGTCACCCTAGCGGGGGGCCGCATAGTGAGCAGTTCTTC.